What follows are 18 T cell receptor beta chains derived from one specimen sequenced in a study of human T cells and chemical hapten exposure. TCRdb reanalysed the RACE reads using MiXCR and keeps one entry per CDR3 protein. The sample holds approximately 97,000 distinct CDR3 sequences, approximately 10% seen once. Time point denoted: healthy volunteer bleed at 2 weeks. It was unfractionated whole blood from which total RNA was extracted. The sequenced material came from whole blood. These receptors were collected from a female donor in good health. Some clones in this sample may be carry-over from other donors' samples.

Ten or more counts support this clonotype. CDR3: CASSQVSGANVLTF. In DNA form, the CDR3 reads TGCGCCAGCAGCCAAGTTTCCGGGGCCAACGTCCTGACTTTC. The chain recombines TRBV4-3 with TRBJ2-6; D ambiguous. Trimming left V 1 base short and J 4 bases short, with 5 bases between. The CDR3 runs 14 residues. Germline CDR1 reads LGHNA; CDR2 reads YSLEER.

With regard to this clonotype: A read error may be the cause here, since a much bigger clone is one base away. V gene TRBV11-2 combines with J gene TRBJ2-7; D tentatively fits TRBD1 or TRBD2 (6 bases each). Germline CDR1 and CDR2: SGHAT and FQNNGV. CDR3 length: 14 residues. CDR3 bases: TGTGTCAGCAGCTTAGCCGGGGGCGCACGCGAGCAGTACTTC. It specifies CVSSLAGGAREQYF. Filled out from reference TRBV11-2 and TRBJ2-7, the complete variable domain reads EAGVAQSPRYKIIEKRQSVAFWCNPISGHATLYWYQQILGQGPKLLIQFQNNGVVDDSQLPKDRFSAERLKGVDSTLKIQPAKLEDSAVYLCVSSLAGGAREQYFGPGTRLTVT.

The rearrangement joins TRBV5-1 to TRBJ2-1; the D is unclear. The germline V gene encodes CDR1 SGHRS and CDR2 YFSETQ. The CDR3 is 14 amino acids. V shed 0 bases and J shed 7 bases, with 11 bases lying between them. The CDR3 spells CASSLAEGTNEQFF. The CDR3 DNA reads as TGCGCCAGCAGCTTGGCGGAAGGTACGAATGAGCAGTTCTTC.

Ten or more counts support this clonotype. The chain links TRBV20-1 to TRBJ2-7; TRBD2 aligns across 9 bases. The CDR3 contains 13 residues. Germline lookup yields CDR1 DFQATT and CDR2 SNEGSKA (reference sequence). Trimming took 4 bases from V and 5 from J; bases not matched to a gene: 6. The CDR3 reads CSAISAGGDEQYF. CDR3 bases: TGCAGTGCTATATCAGCGGGAGGAGACGAGCAGTACTTC.

The genes are TRBV7-9 and TRBJ1-5; the D gene is possibly TRBD1 (6 bases). CDR1 is SEHNR, CDR2 FQNEAQ, per germline (reference sequence). This CDR3 has 14 residues. Between the trimmed V and J ends, which lost 5 bases and 3 bases, there was a span of 11 bases. This CDR3 reads CASSRGGLNQPQHF. CDR3 coding DNA: TGTGCCAGCAGCCGCGGGGGCCTCAATCAGCCCCAGCATTTT.

This clonotype was seen more than once but under ten times. The chain links TRBV5-1 to TRBJ1-3; a possible D gene is TRBD1 (5 bases). Germline V lookup: CDR1 SGHRS, CDR2 YFSETQ. The CDR3 loop spans 13 amino acids. V lost 1 base, J lost 4 bases, and 6 bases lay in between. In DNA form, the CDR3 reads TGCGCCAGCAGCTTGACAGGAGGAAACACCATATATTTT. Residues: CASSLTGGNTIYF.

In this sample, this clonotype turned up once. The rearrangement links TRBV28 to TRBJ2-7; no reliable D call. The germline CDR1 and CDR2 sequences are MDHEN and SYDVKM. Trimming took 5 bases from V and 0 from J, leaving 11 bases between them. The CDR3 covers 14 residues. CDR3 in amino acids: CASSRMKSSYEQYF. Written as DNA, the CDR3 is TGTGCCAGCAGTCGCATGAAGAGCTCCTACGAGCAGTACTTC.

This chain joins TRBV5-1 and TRBJ2-5; 7 bases line up with TRBD1. Losses at the gene ends were 4 bases for V and 2 bases for J; bases not matched to a gene: 5. Per the germline V gene, CDR1 is SGHRS and CDR2 is YFSETQ. The length of the CDR3 is 14 residues. CDR3 sequence reads: CASSPGTVQETQYF. CDR3 sequence (DNA): TGCGCCAGCAGCCCAGGGACAGTACAAGAGACCCAGTACTTC.

V is TRBV7-9 and J is TRBJ2-2, with D tentatively TRBD2 (5 bases). Trimming left V 5 bases short and J 7 bases short, with 8 bases between. This CDR3 is built from 12 residues. Per the germline V gene, CDR1 is SEHNR and CDR2 is FQNEAQ (reference sequence). The CDR3 spells CASSPTSGELFF. CDR3 coding DNA: TGTGCCAGCAGCCCTACTAGCGGGGAGCTGTTTTTT.

The sample holds a few counts of this clonotype. The chain is built from TRBV4-1 and TRBJ2-3, with D unclear. This CDR3 has 15 amino acids. Germline CDR1 is MGHRA and CDR2 is YSYEKL. Trimming shortened V by 6 bases and J by 5 bases, and 18 bases separated the two germline ends. The CDR3 protein is CASSQRALGEDTQYF. The CDR3 DNA sequence: TGCGCCAGCAGTCAGAGAGCCCTTGGCGAAGATACGCAGTATTTT.

The chain couples TRBV7-8 to TRBJ2-1, with TRBD2 matching over 11 bases. V was pared by 2 bases and J by 5 bases, with 5 bases of the junction left unmatched. Germline CDR1 reads SGHVS; CDR2 reads FQNEAQ. This CDR3 is 16 amino acids long. The CDR3 DNA reads TGTGCCAGCAGCTTACCCGGGACTAGCGGTGACAATGAGCAGTTCTTC. Translation gives CASSLPGTSGDNEQFF.

The sample holds a few counts of this clonotype. The V and J genes are TRBV7-9 and TRBJ1-1; 8 bases align to TRBD1. Looked up from germline, CDR1 is SEHNR and CDR2 is FQNEAQ (reference sequence). V lost 7 bases to trimming and J lost 3 bases; unmatched junction nucleotides: 4. The CDR3 runs to 13 residues. CDR3 sequence reads: CASNSTGDTEAFF. CDR3 nucleotide sequence: TGTGCCAGCAACTCGACAGGGGACACTGAAGCTTTCTTT.

This clonotype was recorded many times. V gene TRBV12-3 or TRBV12-4 combines with J gene TRBJ2-1, with 7 nucleotides matching TRBD2. The CDR3 length is 12 residues. The V and J ends lost 5 bases and 8 bases, in that order; junction bases with no gene match: 3. CDR3 nucleotide sequence: TGTGCCAGCAGTCCGGGACTACATGAGCAGTTCTTC. It encodes CASSPGLHEQFF.

The chain carries TRBV28 and TRBJ1-6; no firm D call. This CDR3 has 16 residues. CDR1 MDHEN and CDR2 SYDVKM come from the germline V gene. V lost 5 bases to trimming and J lost 2 bases, with 13 bases between them. The CDR3 is CASSRPTAAYNSPLHF. CDR3 nucleotides: TGTGCCAGCAGTCGACCCACCGCGGCCTATAATTCACCCCTCCACTTT.

About this clonotype: This could be a read error, since a much larger clone is one nucleotide away. The chain has TRBV28 and TRBJ1-6; a weak D match, TRBD1 (6 bases). Germline V gene lookup returns CDR1 MDHEN and CDR2 SYDVKM. The CDR3 contains 15 residues. CDR3 sequence (DNA): TGTACCAGCAGCCTCAGGGGAAGGGGCAATTCACCCCTCCACTTT. Amino acids: CTSSLRGRGNSPLHF.

This clonotype was seen ten or more times. The CDR3 DNA is TGCAGTGGCACGGGACAGGGAGACGAGCAGTACTTC. Translating it yields CSGTGQGDEQYF. The chain combines TRBV20-1 with TRBJ2-7; TRBD1 agrees at 9 bases. With V trimmed by 7 bases and J by 5 bases, 6 bases remained unmatched. Germline CDR1 reads DFQATT; CDR2 reads SNEGSKA (reference sequence). This CDR3 has 12 residues.

The sample holds a few counts of this clonotype. The chain employs TRBV20-1 and TRBJ2-3; no reliable D call. The CDR3 covers 14 residues. The V and J ends lost 6 bases and 7 bases respectively, with 20 bases between them. The germline V gene has CDR1 DFQATT and CDR2 SNEGSKA (reference sequence). This CDR3 is CSAARGWPVNTQYF. CDR3 DNA: TGCAGTGCCGCGAGAGGATGGCCGGTAAATACGCAGTATTTT.

V usage is TRBV19 and J usage is TRBJ2-1; TRBD2 matches at 12 bases. The junction had 4 bases not matched to a gene; V was cut back by 1 base and J by 6 bases. Per the germline V gene, CDR1 is LNHDA and CDR2 is SQIVND (reference sequence). CDR3 length: 16 residues. CDR3 in DNA: TGTGCCAGTAGTATAGGTTCTAGCGGGAGGGCCAATGAGCAGTTCTTC. It encodes CASSIGSSGRANEQFF.